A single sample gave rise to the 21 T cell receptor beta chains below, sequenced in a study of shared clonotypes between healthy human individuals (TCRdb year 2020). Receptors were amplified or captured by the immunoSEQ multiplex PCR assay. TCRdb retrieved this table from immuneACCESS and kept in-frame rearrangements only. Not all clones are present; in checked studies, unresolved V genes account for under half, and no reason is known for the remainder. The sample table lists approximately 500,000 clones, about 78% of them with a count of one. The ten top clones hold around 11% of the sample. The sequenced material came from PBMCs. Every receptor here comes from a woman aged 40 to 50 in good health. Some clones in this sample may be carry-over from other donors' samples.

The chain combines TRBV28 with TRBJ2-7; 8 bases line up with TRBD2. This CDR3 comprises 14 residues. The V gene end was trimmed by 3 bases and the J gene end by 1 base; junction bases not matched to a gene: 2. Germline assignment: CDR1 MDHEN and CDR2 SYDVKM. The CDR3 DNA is TGTGCCAGCAGTTTCCAGCGGGAGTCCTACGAGCAGTACTTC. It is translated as CASSFQRESYEQYF. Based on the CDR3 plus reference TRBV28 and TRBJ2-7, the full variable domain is DVKVTQSSRYLVKRTGEKVFLECVQDMDHENMFWYRQDPGLGLRLIYFSYDVKMKEKGDIPEGYSVSREKKERFSLILESASTNQTSMYLCASSFQRESYEQYFGPGTRLTVT.

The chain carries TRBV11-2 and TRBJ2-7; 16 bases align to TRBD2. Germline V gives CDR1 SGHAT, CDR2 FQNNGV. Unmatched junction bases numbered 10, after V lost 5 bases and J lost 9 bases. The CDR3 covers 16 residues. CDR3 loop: CASSPGLAGGLFGQYF. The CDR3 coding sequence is TGTGCCAGCAGCCCGGGACTAGCGGGAGGGTTGTTTGGGCAGTACTTC.

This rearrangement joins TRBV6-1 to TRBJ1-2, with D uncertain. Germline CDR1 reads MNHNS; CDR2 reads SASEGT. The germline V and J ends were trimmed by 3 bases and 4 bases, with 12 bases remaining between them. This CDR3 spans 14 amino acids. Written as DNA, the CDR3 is TGTGCCAGCAGTGACCGATTTATCGGCTATGGCTACACCTTC. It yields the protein CASSDRFIGYGYTF.

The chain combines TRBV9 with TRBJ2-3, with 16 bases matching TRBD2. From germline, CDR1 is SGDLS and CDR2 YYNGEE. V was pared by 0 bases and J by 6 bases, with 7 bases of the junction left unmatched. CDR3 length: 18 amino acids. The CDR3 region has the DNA TGTGCCAGCAGCGTAGTGGGGACTAGCGGGAGGGCCATGGATACGCAGTATTTT. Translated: CASSVVGTSGRAMDTQYF.

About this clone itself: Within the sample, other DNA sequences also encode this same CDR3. CDR3 DNA sequence: TGTGCCAGCAGCGTGGGGGGCGGAGAGACCCAGTACTTC. Translation gives CASSVGGGETQYF. The chain couples TRBV9 to TRBJ2-5; D might be TRBD1 or TRBD2, each matching 6 bases. The CDR3 is 13 residues long. Trimming shortened V by 2 bases and J by 4 bases, and 9 bases separated the two germline ends. Per the germline V gene, CDR1 is SGDLS and CDR2 is YYNGEE.

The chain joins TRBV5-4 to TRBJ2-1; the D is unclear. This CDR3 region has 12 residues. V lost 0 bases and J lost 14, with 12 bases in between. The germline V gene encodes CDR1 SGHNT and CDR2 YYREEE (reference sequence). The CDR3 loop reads CASSLDGGVEFF. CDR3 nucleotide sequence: TGTGCCAGCAGCTTGGATGGTGGTGTAGAGTTCTTC.

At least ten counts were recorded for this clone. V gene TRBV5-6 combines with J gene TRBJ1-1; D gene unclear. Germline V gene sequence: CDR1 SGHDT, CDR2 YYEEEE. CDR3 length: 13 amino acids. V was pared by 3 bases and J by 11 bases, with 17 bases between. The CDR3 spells CASSSILLSNAFF. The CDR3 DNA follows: TGTGCCAGCAGCTCGATCCTACTGAGCAATGCTTTCTTT.

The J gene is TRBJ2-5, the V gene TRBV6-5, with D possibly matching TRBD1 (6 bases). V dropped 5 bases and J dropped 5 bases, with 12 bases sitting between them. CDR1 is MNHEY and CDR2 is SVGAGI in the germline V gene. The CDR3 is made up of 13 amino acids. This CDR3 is CASSPGVRETQYF. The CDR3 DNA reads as TGTGCCAGCAGTCCAGGGGTCCGGGAGACCCAGTACTTC.

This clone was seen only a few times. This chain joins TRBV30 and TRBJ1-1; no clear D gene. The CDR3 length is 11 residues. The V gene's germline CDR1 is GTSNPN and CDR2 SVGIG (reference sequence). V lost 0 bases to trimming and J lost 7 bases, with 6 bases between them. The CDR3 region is CAWSVALEAFF. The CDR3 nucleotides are TGTGCCTGGAGTGTGGCGCTTGAAGCTTTCTTT.

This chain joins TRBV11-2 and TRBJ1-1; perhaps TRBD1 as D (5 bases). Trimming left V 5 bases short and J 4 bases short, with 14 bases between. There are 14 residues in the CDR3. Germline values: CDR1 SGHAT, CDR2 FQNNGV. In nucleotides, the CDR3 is TGTGCCAGCAGCCCTCAGTCAGGGATCACTGAAGCTTTCTTT. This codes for CASSPQSGITEAFF. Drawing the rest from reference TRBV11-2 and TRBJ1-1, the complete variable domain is EAGVAQSPRYKIIEKRQSVAFWCNPISGHATLYWYQQILGQGPKLLIQFQNNGVVDDSQLPKDRFSAERLKGVDSTLKIQPAKLEDSAVYLCASSPQSGITEAFFGQGTRLTVV.

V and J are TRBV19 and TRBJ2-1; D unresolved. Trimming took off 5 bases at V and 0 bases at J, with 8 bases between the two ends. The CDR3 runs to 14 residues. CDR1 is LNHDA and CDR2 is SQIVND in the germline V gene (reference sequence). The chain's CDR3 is CASSSRHSYNEQFF. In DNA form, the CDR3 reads TGTGCCAGTAGTTCCCGCCACTCCTACAATGAGCAGTTCTTC.

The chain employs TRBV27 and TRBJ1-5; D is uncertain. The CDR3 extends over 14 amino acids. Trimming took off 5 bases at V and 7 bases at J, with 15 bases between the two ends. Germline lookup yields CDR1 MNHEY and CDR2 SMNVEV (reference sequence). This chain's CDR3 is CASSQARARQPQHF. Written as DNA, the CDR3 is TGTGCCAGCAGTCAAGCCCGGGCACGGCAGCCCCAGCATTTT.

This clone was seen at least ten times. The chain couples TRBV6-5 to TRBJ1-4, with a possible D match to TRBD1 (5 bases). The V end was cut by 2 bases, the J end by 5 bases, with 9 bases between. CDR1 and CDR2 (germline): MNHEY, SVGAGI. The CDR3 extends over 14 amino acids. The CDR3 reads CASSYDRDNEKLFF. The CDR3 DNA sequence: TGTGCCAGCAGTTACGACAGAGACAATGAAAAACTGTTTTTT.

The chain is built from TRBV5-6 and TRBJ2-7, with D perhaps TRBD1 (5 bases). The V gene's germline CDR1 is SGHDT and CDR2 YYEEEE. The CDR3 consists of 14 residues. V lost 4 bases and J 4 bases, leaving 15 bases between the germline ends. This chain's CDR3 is CASSIRDAVYEQYF. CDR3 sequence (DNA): TGTGCCAGCAGCATCAGGGATGCCGTATACGAGCAGTACTTC.

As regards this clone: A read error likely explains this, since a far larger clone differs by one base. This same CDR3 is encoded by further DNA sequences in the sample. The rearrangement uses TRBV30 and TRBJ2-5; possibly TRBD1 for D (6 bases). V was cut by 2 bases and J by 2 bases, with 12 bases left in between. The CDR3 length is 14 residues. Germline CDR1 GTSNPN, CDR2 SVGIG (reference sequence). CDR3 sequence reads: CAWSRQVRQETQYF. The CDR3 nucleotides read TGTGCCTGGAGTCGACAGGTTCGACAAGAGACCCAGTACTTC. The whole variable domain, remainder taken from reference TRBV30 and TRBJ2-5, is SQTIHQWPATLVQPVGSPLSLECTVEGTSNPNLYWYRQAAGRGLQLLFYSVGIGQISSEVPQNLSASRPQDRQFILSSKKLLLSDSGFYLCAWSRQVRQETQYFGPGTRLLVL.

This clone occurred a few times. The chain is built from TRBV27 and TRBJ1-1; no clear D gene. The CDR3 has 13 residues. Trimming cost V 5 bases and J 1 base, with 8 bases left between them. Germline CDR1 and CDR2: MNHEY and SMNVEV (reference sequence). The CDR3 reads CASSRPENTEAFF. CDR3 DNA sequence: TGTGCCAGCAGTCGTCCAGAGAACACTGAAGCTTTCTTT.

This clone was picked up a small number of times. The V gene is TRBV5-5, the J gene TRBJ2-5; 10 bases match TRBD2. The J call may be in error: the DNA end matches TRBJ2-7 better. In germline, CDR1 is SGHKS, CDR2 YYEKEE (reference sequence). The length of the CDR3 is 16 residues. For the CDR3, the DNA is TGTGCCAGCAGCTGGGCCGGGACTAGCGTGTACTACGAGCAGTACTTC. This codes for CASSWAGTSVYYEQYF.

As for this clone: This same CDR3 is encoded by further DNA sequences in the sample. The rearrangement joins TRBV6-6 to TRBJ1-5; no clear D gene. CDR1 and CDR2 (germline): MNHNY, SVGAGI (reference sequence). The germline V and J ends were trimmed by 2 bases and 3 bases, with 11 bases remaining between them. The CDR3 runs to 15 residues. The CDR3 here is CASSYEGSFNQPQHF. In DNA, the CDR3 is TGTGCCAGCAGTTACGAGGGAAGTTTCAATCAGCCCCAGCATTTT.

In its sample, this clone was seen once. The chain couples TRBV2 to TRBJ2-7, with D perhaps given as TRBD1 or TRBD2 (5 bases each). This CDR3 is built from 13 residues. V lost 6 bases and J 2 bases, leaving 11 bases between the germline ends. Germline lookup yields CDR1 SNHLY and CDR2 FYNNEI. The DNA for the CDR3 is TGTGCCAGCAGGTCCGGGACCACCTACGAGCAGTACTTC. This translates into CASRSGTTYEQYF.

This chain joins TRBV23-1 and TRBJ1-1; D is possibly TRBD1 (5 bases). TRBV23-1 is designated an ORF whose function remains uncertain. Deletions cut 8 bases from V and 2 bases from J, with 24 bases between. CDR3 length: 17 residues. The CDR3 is CASLARGEGPSNTEAFF. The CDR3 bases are TGCGCCAGCTTAGCGAGAGGGGAAGGCCCTAGTAACACTGAAGCTTTCTTT.

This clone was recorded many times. The CDR3, as DNA: TGTGCCACGGCAGGGGGCGGAAACACCATATATTTT. Its translation is CATAGGGNTIYF. V gene TRBV6-6 combines with J gene TRBJ1-3, with 8 bases lining up with TRBD1. CDR1 is MNHNY and CDR2 is SVGAGI in the germline V gene (reference sequence). With V trimmed by 10 bases and J by 4 bases, 3 bases remained unmatched. CDR3 length: 12 amino acids.